The source of this TCR beta chain is a study of cytomegalovirus exposure and HLA in healthy donors. Study in general: Membership in the Caucasian-associated ancestry cluster was found for approximately 85% of a few hundred genotyped donors.

On this clone itself: What it binds is unknown.

The CDR3 is made up of 14 amino acids. Deletions cut 6 bases from V and 2 bases from J, with 13 bases between. CDR1 is SEHNR and CDR2 is FQNEAQ in the germline V gene (reference sequence). Notes on the study in general: Later, an analysis showed that TCR beta chains associated with HLA were more clonally expanded than others that were equally common. A later look showed TCR association rates differing by HLA locus, highest for DRB1 and lowest for HLA-C. Being indistinguishable, some V segments were excluded, TRBV6-2 and TRBV6-3 among them.

In the PCR, 60 Vbeta and 13 Jbeta primers were used. Assay: immunoSEQ multiplex PCR; the TCRdb copy retains only in-frame clones and omits some. The table lists some 140,000 clones, approximately 90% of them singletons, with 5.2% in the top ten. The V call is TRBV7-9, the J call TRBJ2-5, with D possibly matching TRBD1 (7 bases). The receptor's source is a woman in her thirties in good health and CMV-seronegative. The sequenced material came from PBMCs. As DNA, the CDR3 is TGTGCCAGCAGGCCTCCAGGGGGGCAAGAGACCCAGTACTTC. Translation gives CASRPPGGQETQYF.